Included here is one T cell receptor beta chain sequence, with context. Its antigen is not known. A single record per CDR3 protein comes from TCRdb applying MiXCR to the 5' RACE reads. The sample has 450,000 to 650,000 distinct CDR3 sequences, over 20% seen once. These data originate in a study of T-cell memory formation after mild COVID-19. Looking at the study overall: Clusters were largely donor specific.

CDR1 and CDR2 (germline): SGHTA, FQGTGA. The CDR3 sequence is 15 residues long. Trimming stripped 4 bases from V and 5 bases from J, with 15 bases between. The study, taken as a whole, reports: Cross-reactive memory appears to have joined, as suggested by some responding clones showing up in pre-infection memory. CD4/CD8 balance held among clones contracting day 15 to 85, and later expanders leaned CD4+.

The chain has TRBV7-3 and TRBJ2-1; D tentatively fits TRBD1 or TRBD2 (5 bases each). The sequencing input was PBMCs or a T cell subset sorted from them (not recorded which). This TCR came from an adult woman who had mild COVID-19 (a few samples of this study predate the infection). Cell type and time point are not known. CDR3 residues: CASSSGRLFDNEQFF. The CDR3 DNA is TGTGCCAGCAGCTCGGGACGACTTTTCGACAATGAGCAGTTCTTC.